The next 27 T cell receptor beta chains were all read from a single sample in a study of tumor-infiltrating lymphocytes in oesophageal squamous cell carcinoma. One entry per CDR3 protein results from TCRdb running MiXCR on the PCR reads. The table records around 12,000 distinct CDR3 sequences, 52% of them present only once. Sample: esophageal tumor tissue. These receptors came from a female donor with esophageal squamous cell carcinoma.

This clonotype appeared a single time. The chain carries TRBV12-3 or TRBV12-4 and TRBJ1-1; weak D call: TRBD1 (6 bases). V was trimmed by 2 bases and J by 3 bases, leaving 10 bases between them. The CDR3 has 14 amino acids. CDR3 coding DNA: TGTGCCAGCAGTTTACGGGGGGCGGACACTGAAGCTTTCTTT. This translates into CASSLRGADTEAFF.

This clonotype is deemed large. The genes are TRBV7-2 and TRBJ2-1; 7 bases are a match to TRBD2. V lost 2 bases, J lost 7 bases, and 11 bases stayed unmatched. The CDR3 spans 16 residues. CDR1 SGHTA and CDR2 FQGNSA come from the germline V gene. CDR3 coding DNA: TGTGCCAGCAGCTTACCGCGAGTGGTGGGGGGGAATGAGCAGTTCTTC. Protein: CASSLPRVVGGNEQFF.

This clonotype has a count of ten or more. The chain links TRBV27 to TRBJ2-2; 7 positions match TRBD1. Per germline, CDR1 MNHEY and CDR2 SMNVEV (reference sequence). V shed 2 bases, J shed 5 bases, and the junction held 2 bases outside the gene matches. The CDR3 sequence is 14 residues long. The CDR3 region is CASSLQGETGELFF. The CDR3 DNA is TGTGCCAGCAGTTTACAGGGGGAAACCGGGGAGCTGTTTTTT.

V and J are TRBV7-8 and TRBJ2-1; 12 bases align to TRBD2. The J call may be wrong; the DNA end is better matched by TRBJ2-5. The CDR3 runs 17 residues. Germline-derived CDR1 and CDR2 are SGHVS and FQNEAQ. CDR3 bases: TGTGCCAGCAGCTTAAGGCCTAGCGGGGGGGCCGGGGAGACCCAGTACTTC. Its translation is CASSLRPSGGAGETQYF.

In this sample, this clonotype is medium-sized. Germline and junction disagree at one end, which may indicate a read error. The J gene is TRBJ2-3, the V gene TRBV7-7, with D unclear. Looked up from germline, CDR1 is SSHAT and CDR2 is FNYEAQ (reference sequence). There are 14 residues in the CDR3. The CDR3 reads CASSFSSRTDTQYF. The CDR3 DNA reads TGTGCTAGCAGCTTCTCTTCTCGCACAGATACGCAGTATTTT.

This clonotype appeared a single time. This chain connects TRBV10-3 to TRBJ2-1; 7 bases fit TRBD2. V gave up 4 bases and J gave up 3 bases; unmatched junction bases: 9. CDR1 is ENHRY and CDR2 is SYGVKD in the germline V gene. There are 16 residues in the CDR3. DNA for the CDR3: TGTGCCATCAGTGCCGACCATGGCGGGGGCTACAATGAGCAGTTCTTC. It encodes CAISADHGGGYNEQFF.

J is TRBJ1-2 and V is TRBV28; D is perhaps TRBD2 (5 bases). The assigned J gene may be wrong: the sequence end matches TRBJ2-7 better. This CDR3 has 11 amino acids. The germline V gene has CDR1 MDHEN and CDR2 SYDVKM. DNA of the CDR3: TGTGCCAGCAGTGACTACAATGAGCAGTACTTC. It is translated as CASSDYNEQYF.

In its sample, this clonotype was seen many times. The V call is TRBV2, the J call TRBJ2-1, with 12 bases fitting TRBD2. The germline V gene has CDR1 SNHLY and CDR2 FYNNEI. V shed 8 bases, J shed 4 bases, and the junction held 6 bases outside the gene matches. This CDR3 has 15 amino acids. CDR3 sequence (DNA): TGTGCCAGCTCCTCTAGCGGGGGGGCGTACAATGAGCAGTTCTTC. Its protein is CASSSSGGAYNEQFF.

This clonotype was recorded many times. V gene TRBV6-1 combines with J gene TRBJ2-4; 9 bases map to TRBD1. Germline V gives CDR1 MNHNS, CDR2 SASEGT. The CDR3 is 14 amino acids. Germline trimming cut 6 bases from V and 8 bases from J; bases unmatched to any gene: 8. The CDR3: CASSPGQGWDIQYF. The CDR3 region has the DNA TGTGCCAGCAGCCCTGGACAGGGGTGGGACATTCAGTACTTC.

This chain uses TRBV7-6 with TRBJ2-7; 8 bases match TRBD2. The end of the DNA fits TRBJ2-5 better, so the J call may be wrong. In germline, CDR1 is SGHVS, CDR2 FNYEAQ. This CDR3 has 17 residues. CDR3 DNA: TGTGCCAGCAGCTTAGCGGCGGGAGGAGGTGACCAAGAGACCCAGTACTTC. Translating gives CASSLAAGGGDQETQYF.

The chain has TRBV6-5 and TRBJ1-1; D might be TRBD1 (5 bases). Germline V gives CDR1 MNHEY, CDR2 SVGAGI. The CDR3 is made up of 16 amino acids. Trimming pared 5 bases from V and 0 bases from J, leaving 16 bases between. CDR3 in amino acids: CASSPTWQGMNTEAFF. The CDR3 nucleotides are TGTGCCAGCAGTCCTACCTGGCAGGGTATGAACACTGAAGCTTTCTTT.

This chain joins TRBV12-3 or TRBV12-4 and TRBJ2-5, with D possibly being TRBD1 (6 bases). Trimming pared 4 bases from V and 11 bases from J, leaving 17 bases between. The CDR3 sequence is 13 residues long. The CDR3 loop reads CASSWASAGEQYF. CDR3 coding DNA: TGTGCCAGCAGTTGGGCCTCTGCAGGGGAGCAGTACTTC.

This clonotype was found many times. The V and J genes are TRBV14 and TRBJ2-5; D is ambiguous. The J call may be incorrect, as the DNA end agrees better with TRBJ2-7. The CDR3 is 11 residues long. CDR1 and CDR2 (germline): SGHDN, FVKESK. CDR3 loop: CASSLGYEQYF. The CDR3 coding sequence is TGTGCCAGCAGCCTAGGTTACGAGCAGTACTTC.

The chain recombines TRBV7-9 with TRBJ2-7; D is unclear. Trimming removed 1 base at V and 7 bases at J, with 17 bases between. The germline CDR1 and CDR2 sequences are SEHNR and FQNEAQ (reference sequence). The CDR3 consists of 15 residues. The CDR3 loop reads CASSLVSNYYNEQYF. The CDR3 DNA is TGTGCCAGCAGCTTAGTCAGCAACTACTACAATGAGCAGTACTTC. Supplemented by reference TRBV7-9 and TRBJ2-7, the full variable domain reads DTGVSQNPRHKITKRGQNVTFRCDPISEHNRLYWYRQTLGQGPEFLTYFQNEAQLEKSRLLSDRFSAERPKGSFSTLEIQRTEQGDSAMYLCASSLVSNYYNEQYFGPGTRLTVT.

The V call is TRBV6-6, the J call TRBJ1-3; unclear D gene. Per the germline V gene, CDR1 is MNHNY and CDR2 is SVGAGI (reference sequence). The CDR3 extends over 14 amino acids. Trimming took 0 bases from V and 3 from J, leaving 6 bases between them. The CDR3 loop reads CASSYSGVGNTIYF. The CDR3 region has the DNA TGTGCCAGCAGTTACTCCGGAGTTGGAAACACCATATATTTT.

The chain joins TRBV7-6 to TRBJ2-4; 7 nucleotides align to TRBD1. The germline V gene encodes CDR1 SGHVS and CDR2 FNYEAQ. J was trimmed by 13 bases and V by 2 bases; bases with no gene match: 11. The CDR3 totals 14 residues. In DNA, the CDR3 is TGTGCCAGCAGCTTAACCCAGGGGGAAAATGAGCAGTACTTC. It translates to CASSLTQGENEQYF.

With respect to this clonotype: The conserved final phenylalanine or tryptophan is absent from the CDR3, which likely points to a read error. No DNA is shown, since the ends of the CDR3 on it are uncertain; the CDR3 is the one TCRdb lists. This sequence joins TRBV7-6 and TRBJ2-6; the D segment call TRBD1 is taken from the table without a DNA check. Germline lookup yields CDR1 SGHVS and CDR2 FNYEAQ. A total of 10 residues make up the CDR3, ends included. CDR3 sequence reads: CASSLAGYGT.

This clonotype was picked up many times. V gene TRBV28 combines with J gene TRBJ2-5; no clear D. The CDR3 extends over 12 amino acids. Germline V gives CDR1 MDHEN, CDR2 SYDVKM. Deletions cut 2 bases from V and 11 bases from J, with 12 bases between. CDR3: CASSLRILEQYF. In DNA form, the CDR3 reads TGTGCCAGCAGTTTAAGGATCCTTGAGCAGTACTTC.

As for this clonotype: A read error may be the cause here, since a much bigger clone is one base away. The conserved final phenylalanine or tryptophan is absent from the CDR3, which likely points to a read error. This chain links TRBV5-6 with TRBJ1-3; no definite D call. V was clipped by 3 bases and J by 7 bases, with 17 bases between them. The CDR3 sequence is 15 residues long. Germline CDR1 is SGHDT and CDR2 is YYEEEE. CDR3 residues: CASSSSPLIGNTIYI. The CDR3 coding sequence is TGTGCCAGCAGCTCAAGCCCCCTAATAGGTAACACCATATATATT.

This rearrangement joins TRBV12-3 or TRBV12-4 to TRBJ2-1; the D gene is possibly TRBD2 (5 bases). Near its end, the DNA agrees better with TRBJ2-7, so the J call may be wrong. There are 14 residues in the CDR3. CDR3 sequence (DNA): TGTGCCAGCAGTGAGCGGAACACCATATCCGAGCAGTACTTC. It codes for CASSERNTISEQYF.

Comments on this clonotype: Sequence at one end of the junction differs from germline and may be a read error. The V and J genes are TRBV6-1 and TRBJ2-5; D might be TRBD2 (7 bases). Germline V gene sequence: CDR1 MNHNS, CDR2 SASEGT. This CDR3 contains 14 residues. The CDR3 sequence: CASRAQGRGSPHHF. CDR3 nucleotides: TGTGCCAGCAGAGCCCAGGGGAGGGGATCACCCCACCACTTC.

This clonotype was counted only a few times. The V call is TRBV5-1, the J call TRBJ1-1; no definite D call. V lost 0 bases and J lost 2, with 5 bases in between. The CDR3 is 13 amino acids. Germline V gene sequence: CDR1 SGHRS, CDR2 YFSETQ. The DNA for the CDR3 is TGCGCCAGCAGCTTGGATAGAAACACTGAAGCTTTCTTT. This codes for CASSLDRNTEAFF.

This chain connects TRBV11-2 to TRBJ2-4; weak D call: TRBD2 (6 bases). The J call may be mistaken, given a closer DNA end match to TRBJ2-7. This CDR3 region has 16 residues. The V gene's germline CDR1 is SGHAT and CDR2 FQNNGV. This CDR3 is CASSFRDRLETYEQYF. In DNA form, the CDR3 reads TGTGCCAGCAGCTTTCGTGATCGACTAGAGACCTACGAGCAGTACTTC.

In its sample, this clonotype was seen many times. The chain recombines TRBV6-1 with TRBJ2-1; 7 positions match TRBD2. The germline gives CDR1 MNHNS, CDR2 SASEGT. CDR3 length: 16 amino acids. J lost 0 bases, V lost 6 bases, and 8 bases had no gene match. CDR3 coding DNA: TGTGCCAGCAGGGAAAGCGGGGCAAGCTCCTACAATGAGCAGTTCTTC. It encodes CASRESGASSYNEQFF.

The V call is TRBV7-3, the J call TRBJ2-1, with D possibly being TRBD1 or TRBD2 (5 bases each). Matching the DNA end better, TRBJ2-5 makes the J call doubtful. The CDR3 runs to 15 residues. Germline V gene lookup returns CDR1 SGHTA and CDR2 FQGTGA. CDR3 amino acids: CASSCPPTGRETQYF. The CDR3 DNA sequence: TGTGCCAGCAGCTGTCCACCCACGGGGCGGGAGACCCAGTACTTC.

This clonotype has a handful of counts. Since a much larger clone is just one base distant, this may be a read error. The chain uses TRBV12-3 or TRBV12-4 and TRBJ2-1, with D possibly TRBD1 on 6 matching bases. The CDR3 loop spans 14 amino acids. Trimming removed 1 base at V and 10 bases at J, with 14 bases between. CDR3 DNA: TGTGCCAGCAGTTTAGGGGACACTGCCTACGAGCAGTTCTTC. It yields the protein CASSLGDTAYEQFF.

In the case of this clonotype: An end of the junction differs from the germline gene, which may be a read error. This chain joins TRBV7-2 and TRBJ2-3; TRBD2 aligns across 13 bases. CDR1 is SGHTA, CDR2 FQGNSA, per germline. The CDR3 runs to 15 residues. DNA of the CDR3: TGTGCCAGCAGCGTCACTAGCGGGGGGGGGGCTGAGCAGTTCTTT. As protein: CASSVTSGGGAEQFF.